The rows below give T cell receptor beta chains drawn from one sample of a study of T cell clones after liver transplantation. Sequencing used immunoSEQ multiplex PCR; TCRdb keeps in-frame clones, though not all of them. The sample gives some 45,000 clones, roughly 86% of which show up once; about 2.6% is in the top ten. This material consisted of CD4+ T cells from blood, taken 24 months after liver transplant. Every receptor here comes from a human patient who received a liver transplant. Some T cells may be graft donor cells. Each CDR3 is given with its conserved first and last residue. Each record gives: J gene, CDR3 length, V gene, CDR3 protein.

J: TRBJ1-5
length: 13
V: TRBV2
CDR3: CASSQGSGQPQHF

J: TRBJ2-7
length: 14
V: TRBV4-2
CDR3: CASSQDRYDYEQYF

J: TRBJ1-2
length: 14
V: TRBV7-9
CDR3: CASSLDRANYGYTF

J: TRBJ1-1
length: 13
V: TRBV7-3
CDR3: CASSRSRNTEAFF

J: TRBJ1-1
length: 19
V: TRBV18
CDR3: CASFRAVGGRSGITPEAFF

J: TRBJ2-1
length: 15
V: TRBV11-3
CDR3: CASSLGGGALNEQFF

J: TRBJ2-2
length: 12
V: TRBV2
CDR3: CASIPQGGELFF

J: TRBJ2-2
length: 14
V: TRBV7-3
CDR3: CASSLTRNTGELFF

J: TRBJ1-1
length: 14
V: TRBV4-1
CDR3: CASSQEEGITEAFF

J: TRBJ1-3
length: 15
V: TRBV19
CDR3: CASSIGDLSGNTIYF

J: TRBJ1-2
length: 12
V: TRBV29-1
CDR3: CSVWTRPKGYTF

J: TRBJ2-6
length: 15
V: TRBV5-6
CDR3: CASSLGRNGANVLTF

J: TRBJ1-1
length: 15
V: TRBV5-6
CDR3: CASSPPGTVNTEAFF

J: TRBJ1-4
length: 19
V: TRBV5-1
CDR3: CASSLAVFGGGLESEKLFF

J: TRBJ1-1
length: 13
V: TRBV2
CDR3: CASSEGQRTEAFF

J: TRBJ2-1
length: 16
V: TRBV9
CDR3: CASSVASGGPFGEQFF

J: TRBJ2-7
length: 13
V: TRBV6-5
CDR3: CASRGLAENEQYF

J: TRBJ2-2
length: 15
V: TRBV2
CDR3: CASSRREGNTGELFF

J: TRBJ2-3
length: 15
V: TRBV19
CDR3: CASSIGGAGTDTQYF

J: TRBJ2-3
length: 17
V: TRBV19
CDR3: CASSIDGRTSGTDTQYF

J: TRBJ2-1
length: 15
V: TRBV5-8
CDR3: CASSLDGVSYNEQFF

J: TRBJ1-2
length: 14
V: TRBV7-2
CDR3: CASTKKDRGYGYTF

J: TRBJ2-7
length: 15
V: TRBV29-1
CDR3: CSVKAAGIYSYEQYF

J: TRBJ1-2
length: 14
V: TRBV28
CDR3: CASSLPDKNYGYTF

J: TRBJ1-2
length: 12
V: TRBV6-4
CDR3: CASRDSLGGYTF

J: TRBJ1-5
length: 15
V: TRBV15
CDR3: CATSRDRGSNQPQHF

J: TRBJ2-1
length: 14
V: TRBV6-5
CDR3: CASSLTGLLNEQFF

J: TRBJ2-3
length: 15
V: TRBV7-8
CDR3: CASSLDGGATDTQYF

J: TRBJ1-3
length: 16
V: TRBV9
CDR3: CASSARGTFSGNTIYF

J: TRBJ2-2
length: 14
V: TRBV5-1
CDR3: CASSEDLSTGELFF

J: TRBJ1-5
length: 13
V: TRBV30
CDR3: CAWSPGGNQPQHF

J: TRBJ1-1
length: 16
V: TRBV19
CDR3: CASSLKKGLGDTEAFF

J: TRBJ2-5
length: 14
V: TRBV5-8
CDR3: CASTTGTSGETQYF

J: TRBJ1-3
length: 16
V: TRBV7-2
CDR3: CASSLGGTGSMNTIYF

J: TRBJ2-5
length: 13
V: TRBV19
CDR3: CASSRNSQETQYF

J: TRBJ1-2
length: 13
V: TRBV15
CDR3: CATSIGTGNGYTF

J: TRBJ1-5
length: 13
V: TRBV6-1
CDR3: CASKWTGEQPQHF

J: TRBJ2-1
length: 17
V: TRBV5-1
CDR3: CASSLKGLAGYYNEQFF

J: TRBJ2-4
length: 16
V: TRBV15
CDR3: CATSRDGTRAKNIQYF

J: TRBJ2-4
length: 16
V: TRBV27
CDR3: CASSWGQGLGKNIQYF

J: TRBJ2-5
length: 17
V: TRBV5-8
CDR3: CASSWGLAGGAGETQYF

J: TRBJ1-4
length: 15
V: TRBV28
CDR3: CASSLGRGRGEKLFF

J: TRBJ2-2
length: 15
V: TRBV2
CDR3: CATTPRDYNTGELFF

J: TRBJ1-3
length: 13
V: TRBV30
CDR3: CAWSRDSGNTIYF

J: TRBJ1-4
length: 15
V: TRBV7-8
CDR3: CASSPRSHGDEKLFF

J: TRBJ1-1
length: 16
V: TRBV5-1
CDR3: CASSLASAGPNTEAFF